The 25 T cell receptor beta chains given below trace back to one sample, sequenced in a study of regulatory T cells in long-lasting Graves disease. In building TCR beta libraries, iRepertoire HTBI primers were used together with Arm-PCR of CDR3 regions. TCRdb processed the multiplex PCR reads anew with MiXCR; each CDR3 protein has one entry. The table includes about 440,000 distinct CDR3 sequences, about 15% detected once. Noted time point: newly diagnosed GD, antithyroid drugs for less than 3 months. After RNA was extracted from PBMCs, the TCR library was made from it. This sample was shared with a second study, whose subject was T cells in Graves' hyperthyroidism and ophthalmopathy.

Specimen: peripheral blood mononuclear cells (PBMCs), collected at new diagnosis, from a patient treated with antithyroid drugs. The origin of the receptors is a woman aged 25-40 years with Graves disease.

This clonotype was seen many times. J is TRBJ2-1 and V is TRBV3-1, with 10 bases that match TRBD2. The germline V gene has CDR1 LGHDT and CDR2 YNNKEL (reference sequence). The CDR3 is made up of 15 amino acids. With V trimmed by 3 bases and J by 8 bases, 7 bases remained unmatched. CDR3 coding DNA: TGTGCCAGCAGCCAGATCAGCGGGAGGGCCCATGAGCAGTTCTTC. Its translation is CASSQISGRAHEQFF.

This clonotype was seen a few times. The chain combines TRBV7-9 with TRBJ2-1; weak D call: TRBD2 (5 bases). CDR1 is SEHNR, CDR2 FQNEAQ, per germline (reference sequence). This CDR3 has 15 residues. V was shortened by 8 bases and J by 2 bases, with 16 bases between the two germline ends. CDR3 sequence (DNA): TGTGCCAGCTCGGGGTTAGCCCCGCCCTACAATGAGCAGTTCTTC. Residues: CASSGLAPPYNEQFF.

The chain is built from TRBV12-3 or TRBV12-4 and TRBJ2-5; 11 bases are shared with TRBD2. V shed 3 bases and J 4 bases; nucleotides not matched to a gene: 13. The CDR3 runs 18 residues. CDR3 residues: CASSFRTSGPRGRETQYF. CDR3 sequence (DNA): TGTGCCAGCAGTTTTCGGACTAGCGGGCCAAGAGGGAGAGAGACCCAGTACTTC.

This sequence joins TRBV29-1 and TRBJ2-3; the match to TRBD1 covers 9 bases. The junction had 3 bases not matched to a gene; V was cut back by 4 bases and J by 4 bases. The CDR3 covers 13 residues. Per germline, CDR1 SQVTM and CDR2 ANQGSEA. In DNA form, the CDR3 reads TGCAGCGTTGGACGACAGGGGGCAGATACGCAGTATTTT. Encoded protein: CSVGRQGADTQYF.

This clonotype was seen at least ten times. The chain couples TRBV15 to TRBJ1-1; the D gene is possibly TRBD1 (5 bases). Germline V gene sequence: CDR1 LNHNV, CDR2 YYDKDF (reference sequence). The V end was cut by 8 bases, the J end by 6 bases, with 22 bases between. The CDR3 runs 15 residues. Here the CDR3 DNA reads TGTGCCACCGGACCCGTCTTCGGCGGGGGTCCTGAAGCTTTCTTT. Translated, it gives CATGPVFGGGPEAFF.

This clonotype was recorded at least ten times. The CDR3 coding sequence is TGTGCCAGCAGTCCCCGCCCCCTGGGACAGGTGGATCAGCCCCAGCATTTT. Amino acids: CASSPRPLGQVDQPQHF. The chain carries TRBV27 and TRBJ1-5; 8 bases match TRBD1. The CDR3 loop spans 17 amino acids. Germline CDR1 is MNHEY and CDR2 is SMNVEV (reference sequence). V shed 5 bases and J 5 bases; nucleotides not matched to a gene: 14.

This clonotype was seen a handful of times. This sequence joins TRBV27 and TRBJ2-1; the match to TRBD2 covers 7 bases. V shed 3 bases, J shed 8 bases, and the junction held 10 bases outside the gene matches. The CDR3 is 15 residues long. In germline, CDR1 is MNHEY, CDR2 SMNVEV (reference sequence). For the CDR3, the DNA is TGTGCCAGCAGTTTGGCCAATGGGGGGGTTGATGAGCAGTTCTTC. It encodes CASSLANGGVDEQFF.

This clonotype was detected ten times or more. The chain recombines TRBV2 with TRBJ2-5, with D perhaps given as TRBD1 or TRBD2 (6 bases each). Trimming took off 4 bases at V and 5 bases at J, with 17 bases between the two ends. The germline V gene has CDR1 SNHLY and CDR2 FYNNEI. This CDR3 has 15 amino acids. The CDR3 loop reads CASSGTGRSRETQYF. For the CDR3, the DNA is TGTGCCAGCAGTGGAACAGGGAGGTCGAGGGAGACCCAGTACTTC.

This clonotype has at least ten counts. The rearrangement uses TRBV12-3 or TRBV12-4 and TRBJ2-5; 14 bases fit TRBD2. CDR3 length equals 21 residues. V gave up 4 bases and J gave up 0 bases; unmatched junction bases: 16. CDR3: CASSSGTSGSVDSVYQETQYF. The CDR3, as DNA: TGTGCCAGCAGTTCTGGGACTAGCGGGAGCGTGGACTCTGTGTACCAAGAGACCCAGTACTTC.

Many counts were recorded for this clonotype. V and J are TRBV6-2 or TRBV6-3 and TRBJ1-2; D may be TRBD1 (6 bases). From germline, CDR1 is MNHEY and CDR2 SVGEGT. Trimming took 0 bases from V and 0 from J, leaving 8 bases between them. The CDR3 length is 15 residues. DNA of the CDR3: TGTGCCAGCAGTTACTCCGGGACAACTAACTATGGCTACACCTTC. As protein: CASSYSGTTNYGYTF.

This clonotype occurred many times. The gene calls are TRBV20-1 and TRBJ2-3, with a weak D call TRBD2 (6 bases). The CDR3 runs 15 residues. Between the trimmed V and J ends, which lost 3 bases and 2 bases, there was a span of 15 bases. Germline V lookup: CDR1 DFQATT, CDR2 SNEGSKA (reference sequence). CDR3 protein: CSARRGGRFTDTQYF. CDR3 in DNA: TGCAGTGCTAGGAGGGGAGGCCGATTCACAGATACGCAGTATTTT.

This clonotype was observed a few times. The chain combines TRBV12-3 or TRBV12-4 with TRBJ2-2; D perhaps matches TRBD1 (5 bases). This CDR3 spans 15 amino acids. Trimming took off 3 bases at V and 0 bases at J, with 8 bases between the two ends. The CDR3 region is CASSFVTANTGELFF. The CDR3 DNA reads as TGTGCCAGCAGTTTTGTGACAGCGAACACCGGGGAGCTGTTTTTT.

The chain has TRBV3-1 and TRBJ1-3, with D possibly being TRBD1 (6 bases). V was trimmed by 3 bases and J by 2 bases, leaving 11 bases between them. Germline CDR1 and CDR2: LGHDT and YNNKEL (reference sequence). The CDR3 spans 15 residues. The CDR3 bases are TGTGCCAGCAGCCACGGGAACAGGGCTGGAAACACCATATATTTT. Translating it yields CASSHGNRAGNTIYF. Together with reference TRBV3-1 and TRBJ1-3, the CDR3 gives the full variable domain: DTAVSQTPKYLVTQMGNDKSIKCEQNLGHDTMYWYKQDSKKFLKIMFSYNNKELIINETVPNRFSPKSPDKAHLNLHINSLELGDSAVYFCASSHGNRAGNTIYFGEGSWLTVV.

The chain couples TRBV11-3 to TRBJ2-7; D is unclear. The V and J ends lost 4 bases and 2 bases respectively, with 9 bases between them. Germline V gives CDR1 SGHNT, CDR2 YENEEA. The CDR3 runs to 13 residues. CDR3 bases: TGTGCCAGCAGCTCTACCCAGGCCTACGAGCAGTACTTC. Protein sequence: CASSSTQAYEQYF.

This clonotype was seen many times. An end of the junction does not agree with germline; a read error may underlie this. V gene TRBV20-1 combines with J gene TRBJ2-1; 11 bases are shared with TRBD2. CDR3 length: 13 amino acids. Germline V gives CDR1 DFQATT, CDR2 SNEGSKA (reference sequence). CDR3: CRATSGSYNEQFF. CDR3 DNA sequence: TGCAGAGCTACTAGCGGGAGTTACAATGAGCAGTTCTTC.

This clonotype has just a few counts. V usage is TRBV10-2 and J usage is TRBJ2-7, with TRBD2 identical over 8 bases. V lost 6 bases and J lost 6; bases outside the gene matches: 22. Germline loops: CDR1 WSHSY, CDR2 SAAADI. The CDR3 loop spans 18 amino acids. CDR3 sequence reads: CASSGPPTAGGLGGEQYF. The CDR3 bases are TGCGCCAGCAGCGGCCCACCCACCGCGGGAGGCCTCGGAGGCGAGCAGTACTTC.

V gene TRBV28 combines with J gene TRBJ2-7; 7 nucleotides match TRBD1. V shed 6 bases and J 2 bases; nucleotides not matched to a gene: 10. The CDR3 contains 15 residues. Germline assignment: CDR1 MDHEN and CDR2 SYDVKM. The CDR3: CASRATGNEPYEQYF. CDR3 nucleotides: TGTGCCAGCAGGGCGACAGGGAATGAGCCCTACGAGCAGTACTTC.

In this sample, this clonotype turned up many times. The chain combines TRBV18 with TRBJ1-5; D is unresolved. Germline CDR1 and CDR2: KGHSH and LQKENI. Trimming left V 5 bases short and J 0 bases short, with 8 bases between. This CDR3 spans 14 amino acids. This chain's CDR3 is CASSKDVSNQPQHF. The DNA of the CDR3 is TGTGCCAGCTCAAAGGACGTTAGCAATCAGCCCCAGCATTTT.

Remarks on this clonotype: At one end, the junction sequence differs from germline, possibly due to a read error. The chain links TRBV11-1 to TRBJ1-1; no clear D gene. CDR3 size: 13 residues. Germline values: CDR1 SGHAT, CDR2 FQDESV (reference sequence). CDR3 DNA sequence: TGCGCCAGCAGCCAAGTTTCCCTCGCTGAAGCTTTCTTT. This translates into CASSQVSLAEAFF. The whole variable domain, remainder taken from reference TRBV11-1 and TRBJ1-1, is EAEVAQSPRYKITEKSQAVAFWCDPISGHATLYWYRQILGQGPELLVQFQDESVVDDSQLPKDRFSAERLKGVDSTLKIQPAELGDSAMYLCASSQVSLAEAFFGQGTRLTVV.

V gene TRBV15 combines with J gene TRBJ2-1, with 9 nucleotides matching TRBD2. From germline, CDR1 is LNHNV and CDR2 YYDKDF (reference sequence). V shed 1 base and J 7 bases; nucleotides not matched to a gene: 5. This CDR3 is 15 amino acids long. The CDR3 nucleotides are TGTGCCACCAGCAGAGTTGGTAGCGGGAGAAATGAGCAGTTCTTC. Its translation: CATSRVGSGRNEQFF.

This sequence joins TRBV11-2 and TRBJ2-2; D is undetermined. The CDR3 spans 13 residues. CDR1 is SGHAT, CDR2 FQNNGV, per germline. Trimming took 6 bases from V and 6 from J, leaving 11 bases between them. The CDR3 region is CASRSRAAGELFF. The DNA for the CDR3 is TGTGCCAGCAGATCTCGGGCGGCCGGGGAGCTGTTTTTT.

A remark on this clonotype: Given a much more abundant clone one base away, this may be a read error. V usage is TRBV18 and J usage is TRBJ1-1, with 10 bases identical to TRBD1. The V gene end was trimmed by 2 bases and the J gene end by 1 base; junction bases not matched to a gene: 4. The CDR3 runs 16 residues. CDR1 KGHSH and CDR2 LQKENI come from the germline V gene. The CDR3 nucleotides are TGTGCCAGCTCACCAGGGACAGGGGCCCCGAACACTGAAGCTTTCTTT. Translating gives CASSPGTGAPNTEAFF.

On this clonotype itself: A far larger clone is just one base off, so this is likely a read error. The CDR3 nucleotides are TGTGCCAGCAGCTACAGGGGGCAGGGATACGAGCAGTTCTTC. As protein: CASSYRGQGYEQFF. The chain has TRBV3-1 and TRBJ2-1; 9 nucleotides agree with TRBD1. The CDR3 covers 14 residues. Per the germline V gene, CDR1 is LGHDT and CDR2 is YNNKEL (reference sequence). Losses at the gene ends were 5 bases for V and 10 bases for J; bases not matched to a gene: 9.

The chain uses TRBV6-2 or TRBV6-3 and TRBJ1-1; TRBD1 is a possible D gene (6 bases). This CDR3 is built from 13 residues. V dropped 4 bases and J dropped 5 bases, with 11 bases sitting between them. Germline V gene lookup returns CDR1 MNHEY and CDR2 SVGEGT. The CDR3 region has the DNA TGTGCCAGCAGTTGGGGCAGGGGTACTGAAGCTTTCTTT. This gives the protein CASSWGRGTEAFF.

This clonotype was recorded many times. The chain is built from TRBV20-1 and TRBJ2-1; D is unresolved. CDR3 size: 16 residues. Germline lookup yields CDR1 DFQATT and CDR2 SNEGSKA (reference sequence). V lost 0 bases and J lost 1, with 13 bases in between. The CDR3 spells CSARERQRWSYNEQFF. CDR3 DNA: TGCAGTGCTAGAGAGCGACAAAGGTGGTCCTACAATGAGCAGTTCTTC.